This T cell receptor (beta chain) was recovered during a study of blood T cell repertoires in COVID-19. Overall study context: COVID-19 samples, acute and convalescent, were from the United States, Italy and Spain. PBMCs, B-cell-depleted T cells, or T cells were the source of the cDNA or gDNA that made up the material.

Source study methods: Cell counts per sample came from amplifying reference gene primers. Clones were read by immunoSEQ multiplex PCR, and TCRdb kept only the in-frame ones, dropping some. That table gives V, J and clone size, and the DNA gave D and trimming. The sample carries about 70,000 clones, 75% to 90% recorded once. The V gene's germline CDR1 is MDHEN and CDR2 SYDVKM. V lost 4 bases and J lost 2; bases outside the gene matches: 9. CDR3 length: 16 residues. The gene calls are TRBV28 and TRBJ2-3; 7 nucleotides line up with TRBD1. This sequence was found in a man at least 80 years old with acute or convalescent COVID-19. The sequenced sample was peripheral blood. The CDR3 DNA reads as TGTGCCAGCAGTTCTCAAACGACAGGGTCCACAGATACGCAGTATTTT. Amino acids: CASSSQTTGSTDTQYF.